This T cell receptor beta chain emerged from a study of regulatory T cells in long-lasting Graves disease. As to this clonotype: Its target is not known.

Indicated time point: newly diagnosed GD, antithyroid drugs for less than 3 months. Extracted PBMC RNA gave rise to the TCR library. The CDR3 has 15 amino acids. The V end lost 5 bases, the J end lost 0 bases, and 10 bases lay between the germline ends. Germline V gives CDR1 MNHNS, CDR2 SASEGT. Investigators prepared the TCR beta libraries by applying iRepertoire HTBI primers and Arm-PCR of CDR3 regions. TCRdb used MiXCR to reprocess the multiplex PCR reads, holding one entry per CDR3 protein. Of 550,000 to 700,000 distinct CDR3 sequences listed, approximately 16% are singletons. Study-wide findings and caveats: Persistent disease favored TRBV28, TRBJ1-2 and TRBJ2-5.

These sequences were also reported in another study, on T cells in Graves' hyperthyroidism and ophthalmopathy.

This chain uses TRBV6-1 with TRBJ1-4; D gene ambiguous. This TCR derives from a man aged 18-30 years with Graves disease. The sequences come from peripheral blood mononuclear cells (PBMCs), collected at new diagnosis, from a patient treated with antithyroid drugs. The chain's CDR3 is CASSPSFATNEKLFF. For the CDR3, the DNA is TGTGCCAGCAGTCCCTCGTTTGCAACTAATGAAAAACTGTTTTTT.